Following are 32 T cell receptor beta chains from one sample sequenced in a study of blood T cells in healthy people across ages. A second PCR of 7 to 11 cycles used a sample-barcoded 5' primer and a J-beta primer mix. TCRdb recomputed calls from the 5' RACE reads with MiXCR, one row per CDR3 protein. This sample has about 590,000 distinct CDR3 sequences, with approximately 30% found just once. Sequencing input: blood. The receptors stem from an elderly woman in good health.

In its sample, this clonotype was seen many times. The chain uses TRBV5-4 and TRBJ2-3; D possibly matches TRBD1 or TRBD2 (6 bases each). Trimming removed 6 bases at V and 5 bases at J, with 16 bases between. This CDR3 is built from 14 residues. Per the germline V gene, CDR1 is SGHNT and CDR2 is YYREEE (reference sequence). The CDR3 loop reads CASTLGGGVDTQYF. In DNA, the CDR3 is TGTGCCAGCACCCTCGGAGGGGGTGTAGATACGCAGTATTTT.

This clonotype occurred many times. The chain recombines TRBV29-1 with TRBJ1-2, with TRBD1 matching 7 bases. Germline V gene sequence: CDR1 SQVTM, CDR2 ANQGSEA. V was clipped by 1 base and J by 0 bases; unmatched bases: 14. This CDR3 comprises 18 residues. The CDR3 loop is CSVEAHPGQRISNYGYTF. CDR3 DNA sequence: TGCAGCGTTGAAGCGCACCCGGGACAGAGAATCTCTAACTATGGCTACACCTTC.

This sequence joins TRBV15 and TRBJ1-1, with D hard to call. Deletions cut 2 bases from V and 6 bases from J, with 13 bases between. The germline V gene has CDR1 LNHNV and CDR2 YYDKDF (reference sequence). This CDR3 region has 14 residues. The CDR3 reads CATSRLGPLAEAFF. CDR3 coding DNA: TGTGCCACCAGCAGACTGGGCCCTCTGGCTGAAGCTTTCTTT.

This clonotype has only a few counts. V gene TRBV7-9 combines with J gene TRBJ1-1; 7 bases are shared with TRBD1. Germline values: CDR1 SEHNR, CDR2 FQNEAQ (reference sequence). After removal of 3 bases from V and 1 base from J, the junction contained 8 bases not matched to a gene. CDR3 length equals 16 residues. CDR3 nucleotides: TGTGCCAGCAGCTTCCTGGCAGGGGGGGAGAACACTGAAGCTTTCTTT. This gives the protein CASSFLAGGENTEAFF.

This clonotype was observed at least ten times. The V and J genes are TRBV5-6 and TRBJ2-1, with TRBD1 matching over 10 bases. CDR3 length: 19 amino acids. Germline V gene lookup returns CDR1 SGHDT and CDR2 YYEEEE. The trim removed 0 bases at V and 4 bases at J, leaving 13 bases unmatched. CDR3 region: CASSLGGGPGTGEYNEQFF. The DNA for the CDR3 is TGTGCCAGCAGCTTGGGTGGAGGTCCGGGGACAGGGGAATACAATGAGCAGTTCTTC. Drawing the rest from reference TRBV5-6 and TRBJ2-1, the complete variable domain is DAGVTQSPTHLIKTRGQQVTLRCSPKSGHDTVSWYQQALGQGPQFIFQYYEEEERQRGNFPDRFSGHQFPNYSSELNVNALLLGDSALYLCASSLGGGPGTGEYNEQFFGPGTRLTVL.

The genes are TRBV6-1 and TRBJ2-7, with TRBD1 matching over 12 bases. Germline V CDR1 and CDR2: MNHNS, SASEGT. The length of the CDR3 is 15 residues. With 6 bases clipped from V and 3 bases from J, the junction kept 6 bases outside the gene matches. This CDR3 is CASRGTGGAIYEQYF. DNA of the CDR3: TGTGCCAGCAGGGGGACAGGGGGCGCGATCTACGAGCAGTACTTC.

Worth noting for this clonotype: A much larger clone differs by one base, so this may be a read error. J is TRBJ2-5 and V is TRBV7-2; D is tentatively TRBD1 or TRBD2 (5 bases each). Germline V CDR1 and CDR2: SGHTA, FQGNSA. Trimming took 5 bases from V and 11 from J, leaving 21 bases between them. This CDR3 has 14 residues. The chain's CDR3 is CASSPGTAWNEQYF. The CDR3 coding sequence is TGTGCCAGCAGCCCGGGGACGGCCTGGAATGAGCAGTACTTC.

The CDR3, as DNA: TGTGCCAGCAGTGAAGAGCAGCGGTTCGCAAATGAGCAGTACTTC. This encodes CASSEEQRFANEQYF. The J gene is TRBJ2-5, the V gene TRBV2; D is possibly TRBD2 (5 bases). Germline V gene lookup returns CDR1 SNHLY and CDR2 FYNNEI. This CDR3 comprises 15 residues. The ends were cut back, 1 base at V and 11 bases at J, with 20 bases in the middle.

The V and J genes are TRBV4-2 and TRBJ1-1; 8 nucleotides align to TRBD1. The CDR3 length is 12 residues. With 1 base clipped from V and 11 bases from J, the junction kept 3 bases outside the gene matches. Germline assignment: CDR1 LGHNA and CDR2 YNFKEQ. CDR3 in DNA: TGTGCCAGCAGCCAAGGAACAGGGGGGGCTTTCTTT. It encodes CASSQGTGGAFF.

This sequence joins TRBV6-2 or TRBV6-3 and TRBJ1-2, with D unresolved. This CDR3 has 14 amino acids. Germline V CDR1 and CDR2: MNHEY, SVGEGT. Trimming took off 6 bases at V and 2 bases at J, with 13 bases between the two ends. CDR3 sequence reads: CASSPLKKNYGYTF. The CDR3 DNA is TGTGCCAGCAGCCCCCTTAAGAAAAACTATGGCTACACCTTC.

This clonotype came up a few times. The chain couples TRBV2 to TRBJ1-2; D is unresolved. The CDR3 covers 14 residues. The V end lost 0 bases, the J end lost 4 bases, and 9 bases lay between the germline ends. CDR1 is SNHLY and CDR2 is FYNNEI in the germline V gene. CDR3 loop: CASSEAAGPYGYTF. CDR3 bases: TGTGCCAGCAGTGAAGCAGCAGGTCCCTATGGCTACACCTTC.

This clonotype was counted many times. The chain joins TRBV6-2 or TRBV6-3 to TRBJ2-7; TRBD2 aligns across 9 bases. Trimming removed 8 bases from V and 1 base from J; junction bases left unmatched: 6. CDR1 and CDR2 from the germline V gene are MNHEY and SVGEGT. The CDR3 is 14 residues long. CDR3 nucleotides: TGTGCCAGCGCTCCTAGCGGGGTGTCCTACGAGCAGTACTTC. It specifies CASAPSGVSYEQYF.

This clonotype was observed at least ten times. The chain is built from TRBV10-3 and TRBJ2-5; 9 bases are a match to TRBD2. Germline-derived CDR1 and CDR2 are ENHRY and SYGVKD. This CDR3 region has 17 residues. With 2 bases clipped from V and 5 bases from J, the junction kept 12 bases outside the gene matches. CDR3 coding DNA: TGTGCCATCAGTGAGCCGGGGTCGCGGGGGGGCTGGGAGACCCAGTACTTC. Translated, it gives CAISEPGSRGGWETQYF.

The rearrangement joins TRBV20-1 to TRBJ2-3; TRBD2 matches 7 bases. Germline assignment: CDR1 DFQATT and CDR2 SNEGSKA (reference sequence). The CDR3 length is 14 residues. J was trimmed by 5 bases and V by 2 bases; bases with no gene match: 7. CDR3 residues: CSARPRLAVDTQYF. DNA of the CDR3: TGCAGTGCTAGACCCCGACTAGCAGTAGATACGCAGTATTTT.

For this clonotype: One base away lies a much larger clone, so this may be a sequencing read error. The chain combines TRBV7-9 with TRBJ2-7, with D maybe TRBD2 (7 bases). The germline gives CDR1 SEHNR, CDR2 FQNEAQ (reference sequence). Trimming took 2 bases from V and 2 from J, leaving 13 bases between them. The CDR3 loop spans 15 amino acids. CDR3 sequence reads: CASSLYREGPYEQYF. The DNA of the CDR3 is TGTGCCAGCAGCTTATACAGGGAGGGGCCCTACGAGCAGTACTTC.

This clonotype was observed once. The chain has TRBV19 and TRBJ2-1, with D possibly matching TRBD1 (6 bases). Trimming stripped 1 base from V and 12 bases from J, with 19 bases between. The CDR3 length is 15 residues. Germline values: CDR1 LNHDA, CDR2 SQIVND (reference sequence). This CDR3 is CASSIGQVPGGGQFF. The CDR3 coding sequence is TGTGCCAGTAGTATAGGACAGGTGCCCGGCGGAGGGCAGTTCTTC. The variable domain in full, with the rest retrieved from reference TRBV19 and TRBJ2-1, is DGGITQSPKYLFRKEGQNVTLSCEQNLNHDAMYWYRQDPGQGLRLIYYSQIVNDFQKGDIAEGYSVSREKKESFPLTVTSAQKNPTAFYLCASSIGQVPGGGQFFGPGTRLTVL.

This clonotype turned up a few times. This chain uses TRBV3-1 with TRBJ1-1; 8 nucleotides match TRBD1. Trimming cost V 4 bases and J 5 bases; bases outside gene matches: 9. The CDR3 extends over 15 amino acids. Germline CDR1 and CDR2: LGHDT and YNNKEL (reference sequence). The CDR3 here is CASSRSGTGGTEAFF. The DNA of the CDR3 is TGTGCCAGCAGCCGTTCCGGGACAGGTGGGACTGAAGCTTTCTTT.

This clonotype was observed many times. J is TRBJ2-7 and V is TRBV5-6, with 7 bases that match TRBD1. This CDR3 is built from 14 residues. Germline lookup yields CDR1 SGHDT and CDR2 YYEEEE. V shed 2 bases, J shed 2 bases, and the junction held 4 bases outside the gene matches. CDR3 in DNA: TGTGCCAGCAGCTTCGGACAGGTAACCTACGAGCAGTACTTC. Translated, it gives CASSFGQVTYEQYF. The full variable domain, rest sourced from reference TRBV5-6 and TRBJ2-7, is DAGVTQSPTHLIKTRGQQVTLRCSPKSGHDTVSWYQQALGQGPQFIFQYYEEEERQRGNFPDRFSGHQFPNYSSELNVNALLLGDSALYLCASSFGQVTYEQYFGPGTRLTVT.

This clonotype was observed once. The chain combines TRBV6-2 or TRBV6-3 with TRBJ1-5; 8 bases are shared with TRBD1. The CDR3 spans 14 residues. Trimming cost V 5 bases and J 5 bases; bases outside gene matches: 5. Germline assignment: CDR1 MNHEY and CDR2 SVGEGT. The CDR3 bases are TGTGCCAGCAGTCGGGACAGGAGCGATCAGCCCCAGCATTTT. It encodes CASSRDRSDQPQHF.

V gene TRBV30 combines with J gene TRBJ1-1; 7 bases align to TRBD1. V shed 4 bases, J shed 3 bases, and the junction held 11 bases outside the gene matches. The germline CDR1 and CDR2 sequences are GTSNPN and SVGIG (reference sequence). The CDR3 covers 15 residues. The CDR3 nucleotides are TGTGCCTGGATGACGGTAGGGGGCCTGGACACTGAAGCTTTCTTT. It encodes CAWMTVGGLDTEAFF.

V gene TRBV27 combines with J gene TRBJ2-6; D not certain. Trimming took off 2 bases at V and 0 bases at J, with 11 bases between the two ends. This CDR3 has 17 amino acids. The V gene's germline CDR1 is MNHEY and CDR2 SMNVEV (reference sequence). CDR3 residues: CASSLLGPISGANVLTF. In DNA form, the CDR3 reads TGTGCCAGCAGTTTACTGGGTCCGATCTCTGGGGCCAACGTCCTGACTTTC.

Note on this clonotype: A read error is possible here, since a much larger clone lies one base away. The chain employs TRBV10-3 and TRBJ1-5, with D possibly being TRBD1 (5 bases). From germline, CDR1 is ENHRY and CDR2 SYGVKD. The CDR3 totals 12 residues. The CDR3 DNA is TGTGCCAGCAGTGAGGGGTCGGAGCCCCAGCATTTT. Protein: CASSEGSEPQHF.

This clonotype has a handful of counts. The chain is built from TRBV6-5 and TRBJ1-2; TRBD1 aligns across 8 bases. Per the germline V gene, CDR1 is MNHEY and CDR2 is SVGAGI. The V segment lost 6 bases and the J segment 6 bases; nucleotides outside the gene matches: 9. This CDR3 has 14 amino acids. The CDR3 sequence is CASRTADRVNGYTF. CDR3 sequence (DNA): TGTGCCAGCAGGACGGCGGACAGGGTGAATGGCTACACCTTC.

This clonotype showed up many times. The rearrangement uses TRBV6-1 and TRBJ2-1; no definite D call. V was pared by 1 base and J by 2 bases, with 9 bases between. CDR3 size: 15 residues. The germline gives CDR1 MNHNS, CDR2 SASEGT. CDR3 sequence reads: CASSEEGRTYNEQFF. DNA of the CDR3: TGTGCCAGCAGTGAAGAGGGAAGAACCTACAATGAGCAGTTCTTC.

This clonotype was seen many times. This chain joins TRBV7-9 and TRBJ2-5; D is perhaps TRBD1 (6 bases). The CDR3 has 16 residues. With 5 bases removed from V and 1 base from J, the gap between germline ends came to 17 bases. Germline-derived CDR1 and CDR2 are SEHNR and FQNEAQ (reference sequence). CDR3 DNA: TGTGCCAGCAGCCTTCCCAGGGGTGGGATCCAAGAGACCCAGTACTTC. Translated: CASSLPRGGIQETQYF.

This clonotype was counted ten times or more. The chain employs TRBV19 and TRBJ2-6; no firm D call. V was cut by 3 bases and J by 2 bases, with 8 bases left in between. Germline CDR1 LNHDA, CDR2 SQIVND (reference sequence). This CDR3 spans 15 amino acids. CDR3 nucleotides: TGTGCCAGTAGTATGAGACAACCTGGGGCCAACGTCCTGACTTTC. As protein: CASSMRQPGANVLTF.

The chain has TRBV29-1 and TRBJ2-1, with unresolved D. The CDR3 extends over 11 amino acids. The germline CDR1 and CDR2 sequences are SQVTM and ANQGSEA. The ends were cut back, 5 bases at V and 5 bases at J, with 7 bases in the middle. CDR3 protein: CSVMAHNEQFF. CDR3 nucleotides: TGCAGCGTTATGGCCCACAATGAGCAGTTCTTC.

Ten or more counts support this clonotype. The chain employs TRBV5-1 and TRBJ2-7, with TRBD1 matching 8 bases. CDR3 length equals 14 residues. Trimming cost V 3 bases and J 5 bases; bases outside gene matches: 7. Germline V gene lookup returns CDR1 SGHRS and CDR2 YFSETQ. CDR3 protein: CASSSGTGLDEQYF. For the CDR3, the DNA is TGCGCCAGCAGCTCGGGGACAGGTCTGGACGAGCAGTACTTC.

The chain carries TRBV4-2 and TRBJ2-3; D uncertain. The CDR3 length is 15 residues. V dropped 3 bases and J dropped 3 bases, with 13 bases sitting between them. The germline CDR1 and CDR2 sequences are LGHNA and YNFKEQ. The CDR3 loop is CASSQVSLGTDTQYF. The CDR3 DNA follows: TGTGCCAGCAGCCAGGTCTCCTTGGGGACAGATACGCAGTATTTT.

The chain has TRBV20-1 and TRBJ2-1, with 8 bases identical to TRBD2. The CDR3 runs 16 residues. Looked up from germline, CDR1 is DFQATT and CDR2 is SNEGSKA (reference sequence). The J segment lost 6 bases and the V segment lost 0 bases, leaving 10 bases of the junction unmatched. The CDR3 bases are TGCAGTGCTAGAGAGGCTAAGCAGCGGGGGTTCAATGAGCAGTTCTTC. It translates to CSAREAKQRGFNEQFF.

The DNA of the CDR3 is TGCGCCAGCAACCCTGATGGTTCAAGCACAGATACGCAGTATTTT. Translating it yields CASNPDGSSTDTQYF. The chain uses TRBV5-1 and TRBJ2-3; no firm D call. Trimming cost V 6 bases and J 0 bases, with 14 bases left between them. The CDR3 totals 15 residues. Germline CDR1 SGHRS, CDR2 YFSETQ.

This clonotype was seen ten or more times. This chain links TRBV7-9 with TRBJ1-5; no reliable D call. Trimming removed 6 bases at V and 0 bases at J, with 12 bases between. The CDR3 has 15 amino acids. In germline, CDR1 is SEHNR, CDR2 FQNEAQ (reference sequence). The CDR3 is CASSPSVVSNQPQHF. For the CDR3, the DNA is TGTGCCAGCAGTCCCTCCGTTGTTAGCAATCAGCCCCAGCATTTT.